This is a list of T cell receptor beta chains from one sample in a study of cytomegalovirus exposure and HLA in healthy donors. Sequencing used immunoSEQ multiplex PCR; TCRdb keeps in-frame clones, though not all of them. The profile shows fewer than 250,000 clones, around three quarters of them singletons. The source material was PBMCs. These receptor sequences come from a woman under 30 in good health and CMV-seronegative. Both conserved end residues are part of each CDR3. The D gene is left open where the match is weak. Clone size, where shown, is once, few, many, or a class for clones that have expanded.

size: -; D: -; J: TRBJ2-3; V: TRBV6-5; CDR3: CASSYSSVGRGPQYF; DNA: TGTGCCAGCAGTTACTCTAGCGTGGGGAGAGGTCCGCAGTATTTT
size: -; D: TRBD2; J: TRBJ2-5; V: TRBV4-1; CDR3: CASSHRLAGGVGQETQYF; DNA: TGCGCCAGCAGCCACCGACTAGCGGGAGGGGTAGGACAAGAGACCCAGTACTTC
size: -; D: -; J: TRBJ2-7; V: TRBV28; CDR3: CVTGQSYEQYF; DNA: TGTGTCACCGGACAGTCCTACGAGCAGTACTTC
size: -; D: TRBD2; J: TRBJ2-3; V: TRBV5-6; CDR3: CASSLRRGTSERRIDTQYF; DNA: TGTGCCAGCAGCCTCCGTCGGGGGACTAGCGAGAGGAGGATAGATACGCAGTATTTT
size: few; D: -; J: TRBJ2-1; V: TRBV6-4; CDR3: CASSAAPVNEQFF; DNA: TGTGCCAGCAGCGCTGCGCCTGTCAATGAGCAGTTCTTC
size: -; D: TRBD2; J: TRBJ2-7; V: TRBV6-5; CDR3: CASSPPLAGFYEQYF; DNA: TGTGCCAGCAGCCCGCCCCTAGCGGGGTTCTACGAGCAGTACTTC
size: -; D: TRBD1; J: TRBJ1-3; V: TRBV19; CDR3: CASSTATGSGNTIYF; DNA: TGTGCCAGTAGTACCGCGACAGGGAGTGGAAACACCATATATTTT
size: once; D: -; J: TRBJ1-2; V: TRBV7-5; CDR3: CARKDGIRSNYGYTF; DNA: TGTGCCAGAAAGGACGGGATAAGATCTAACTATGGCTACACCTTC
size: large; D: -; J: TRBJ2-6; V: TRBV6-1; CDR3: CASSEEGSGANVLTF; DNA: TGTGCCAGCAGTGAAGAGGGGTCTGGGGCCAACGTCCTGACTTTC
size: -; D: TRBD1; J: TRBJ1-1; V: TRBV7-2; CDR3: CASSRQGRTEAFF; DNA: TGTGCCAGCAGCCGACAGGGTAGAACTGAAGCTTTCTTT
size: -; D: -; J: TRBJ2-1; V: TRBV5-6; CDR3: CASSPGGVAGNEQFF; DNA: TGTGCCAGCAGCCCGGGGGGCGTGGCGGGGAATGAGCAGTTCTTC
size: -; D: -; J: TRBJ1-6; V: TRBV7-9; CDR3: CASNRTPPDSPLHF; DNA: TGTGCCAGCAACAGGACACCTCCAGATTCACCCCTCCACTTT
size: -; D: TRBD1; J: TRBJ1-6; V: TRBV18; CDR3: CASSPQGDNSPLHF; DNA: TGTGCCAGCTCGCCCCAGGGGGATAATTCACCCCTCCACTTT
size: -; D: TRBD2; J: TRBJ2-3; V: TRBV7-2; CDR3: CASSLITELAGGQTDTQYF; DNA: TGTGCCAGCAGCTTAATAACAGAGCTAGCGGGAGGGCAAACAGATACGCAGTATTTT
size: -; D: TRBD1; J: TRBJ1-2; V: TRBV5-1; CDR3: CASSLAPGGSGYTF; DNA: TGCGCCAGCAGCTTGGCCCCAGGGGGCTCTGGCTACACCTTC
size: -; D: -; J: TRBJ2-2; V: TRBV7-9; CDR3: CASSSRDWELFF; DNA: TGTGCCAGCAGCTCCAGAGACTGGGAGCTGTTTTTT
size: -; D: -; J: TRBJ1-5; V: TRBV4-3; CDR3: CASSQDEGGDQPQHF; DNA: TGCGCCAGCAGCCAAGACGAAGGAGGAGATCAGCCCCAGCATTTT
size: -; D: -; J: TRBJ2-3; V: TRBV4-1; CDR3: CASSQDTSTDTQYF; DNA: TGCGCCAGCAGCCAAGACACTTCCACAGATACGCAGTATTTT
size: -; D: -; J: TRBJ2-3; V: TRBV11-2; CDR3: CASTVAPTDTQYF; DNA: TGTGCCAGCACCGTAGCTCCCACAGATACGCAGTATTTT
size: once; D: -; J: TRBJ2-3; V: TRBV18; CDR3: CASSRAASTDTQYF; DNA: TGTGCCAGCTCACGGGCCGCTAGCACAGATACGCAGTATTTT
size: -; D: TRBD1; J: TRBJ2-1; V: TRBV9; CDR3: CASKGTAPYNEQFF; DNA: TGTGCCAGCAAGGGGACAGCCCCTTACAATGAGCAGTTCTTC
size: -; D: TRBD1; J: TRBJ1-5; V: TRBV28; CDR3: CASSPGGIQPQHF; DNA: TGTGCCAGCAGTCCAGGGGGTATCCAGCCCCAGCATTTT
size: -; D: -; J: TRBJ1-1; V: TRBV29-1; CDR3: CSGGHKNTEAFF; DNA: TGCAGCGGGGGACATAAAAACACTGAAGCTTTCTTT
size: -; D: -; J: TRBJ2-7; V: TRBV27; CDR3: CASRIGSHYEQYF; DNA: TGTGCCAGCAGAATCGGGAGTCACTACGAGCAGTACTTC
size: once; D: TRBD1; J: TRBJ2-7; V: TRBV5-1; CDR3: CASSSGQEYYEQYF; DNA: TGCGCCAGCAGCTCGGGACAGGAATACTACGAGCAGTACTTC
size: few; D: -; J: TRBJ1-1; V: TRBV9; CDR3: CASSVGLAGKGTEAFF; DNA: TGTGCCAGCAGCGTAGGTTTGGCAGGGAAAGGAACTGAAGCTTTCTTT
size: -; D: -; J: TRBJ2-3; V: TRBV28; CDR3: CASSPSGYRDTQYF; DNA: TGTGCCAGCAGTCCTTCGGGGTACCGAGATACGCAGTATTTT
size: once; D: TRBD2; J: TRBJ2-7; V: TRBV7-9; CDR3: CASSFNSGRGDGYEQYF; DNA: TGTGCCAGCAGCTTTAATAGCGGGAGGGGTGATGGCTACGAGCAGTACTTC
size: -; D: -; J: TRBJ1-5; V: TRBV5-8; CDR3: CASSLSSLVGNQPQHF; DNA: TGTGCCAGCAGCTTGAGTTCATTAGTTGGCAATCAGCCCCAGCATTTT
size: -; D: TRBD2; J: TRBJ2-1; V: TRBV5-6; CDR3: CASSLTSGSARNEQFF; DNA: TGTGCCAGCAGCTTGACGAGCGGGAGTGCTAGGAATGAGCAGTTCTTC
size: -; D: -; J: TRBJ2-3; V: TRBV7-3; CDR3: CASRPGQASGTDTQYF; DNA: TGTGCCAGCAGGCCAGGGCAGGCGTCCGGCACAGATACGCAGTATTTT
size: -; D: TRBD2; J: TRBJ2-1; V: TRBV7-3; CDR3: CASSSRTSGSSYNEQFF; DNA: TGTGCCAGCAGCTCCCGGACTAGCGGGAGCTCCTACAATGAGCAGTTCTTC
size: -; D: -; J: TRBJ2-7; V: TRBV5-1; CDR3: CASNGGSNEQYF; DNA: TGCGCCAGCAACGGGGGTAGCAACGAGCAGTACTTC
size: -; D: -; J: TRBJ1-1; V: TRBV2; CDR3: CASRPGNTEAFF; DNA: TGTGCCAGCCGCCCAGGGAACACTGAAGCTTTCTTT
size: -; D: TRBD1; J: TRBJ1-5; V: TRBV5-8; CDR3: CASSLGDREDQPQHF; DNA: TGTGCCAGCAGCTTGGGCGACAGGGAAGATCAGCCCCAGCATTTT
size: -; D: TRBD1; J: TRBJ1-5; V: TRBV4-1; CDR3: CASSQTGAISNQPQHF; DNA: TGCGCCAGCAGCCAGACAGGGGCAATTAGCAATCAGCCCCAGCATTTT
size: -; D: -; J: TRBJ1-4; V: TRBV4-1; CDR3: CASSLLGRGSGTEKLFF; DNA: TGCGCCAGCAGCCTCCTTGGGAGGGGAAGTGGTACTGAAAAACTGTTTTTT
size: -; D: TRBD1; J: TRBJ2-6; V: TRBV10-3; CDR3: CAISEMGQFTDSGANVLTF; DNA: TGTGCCATCAGTGAGATGGGACAGTTTACTGACTCTGGGGCCAACGTCCTGACTTTC
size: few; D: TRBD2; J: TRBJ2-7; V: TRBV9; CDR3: CASSAETSGRAFSYEQYF; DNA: TGTGCCAGCAGCGCTGAGACTAGCGGGAGGGCCTTCTCCTACGAGCAGTACTTC
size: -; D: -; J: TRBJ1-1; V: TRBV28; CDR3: CASSFGPRPEAFF; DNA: TGTGCCAGCAGTTTTGGGCCACGCCCTGAAGCTTTCTTT
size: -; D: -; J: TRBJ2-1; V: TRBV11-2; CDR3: CASSDSNEQFF; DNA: TGTGCCAGCAGCGACAGCAATGAGCAGTTCTTC
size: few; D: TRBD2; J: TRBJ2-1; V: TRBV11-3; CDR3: CASSLASGGYNEQFF; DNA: TGTGCCAGCAGCTTAGCTAGCGGGGGCTACAATGAGCAGTTCTTC
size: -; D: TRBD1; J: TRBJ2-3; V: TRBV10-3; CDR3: CAISPGTATDTQYF; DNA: TGTGCCATCAGTCCCGGGACAGCCACAGATACGCAGTATTTT
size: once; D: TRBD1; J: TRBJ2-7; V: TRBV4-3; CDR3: CASSQDTGQGVGYEQYF; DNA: TGCGCCAGCAGCCAAGACACGGGACAGGGGGTCGGCTACGAGCAGTACTTC
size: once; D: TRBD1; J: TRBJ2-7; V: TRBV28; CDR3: CASSAPGQGGYEQYF; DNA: TGTGCCAGCAGTGCCCCCGGACAGGGGGGCTACGAGCAGTACTTC
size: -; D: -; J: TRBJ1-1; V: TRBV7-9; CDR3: CASSIGETEAFF; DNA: TGTGCCAGCAGCATCGGGGAGACTGAAGCTTTCTTT
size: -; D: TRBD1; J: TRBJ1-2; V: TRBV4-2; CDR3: CASSQGPGQGGYTF; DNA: TGTGCCAGCAGCCAAGGGCCCGGACAGGGTGGCTACACCTTC
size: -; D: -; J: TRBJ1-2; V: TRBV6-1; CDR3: CASSEYQGYYGYTF; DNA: TGTGCCAGCAGTGAATATCAGGGTTACTATGGCTACACCTTC
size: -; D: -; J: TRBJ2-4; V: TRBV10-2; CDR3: CASKARGKGIQYF; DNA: TGCGCCAGTAAAGCCAGGGGTAAGGGCATTCAGTACTTC
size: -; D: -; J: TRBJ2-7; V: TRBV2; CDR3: CASSERQGRTNEQYF; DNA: TGTGCCAGCAGTGAAAGACAGGGAAGGACTAACGAGCAGTACTTC
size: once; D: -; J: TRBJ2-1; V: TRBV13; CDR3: CASSTRSSYNEQFF; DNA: TGTGCCAGCAGCACCCGTAGCAGCTACAATGAGCAGTTCTTC
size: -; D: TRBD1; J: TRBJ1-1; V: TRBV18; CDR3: CASSSSGQGAVEAFF; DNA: TGTGCCAGCTCATCCTCGGGACAGGGAGCAGTCGAAGCTTTCTTT
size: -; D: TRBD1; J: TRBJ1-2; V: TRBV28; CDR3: CASSFVGQNLNYGYTF; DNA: TGTGCCAGCAGTTTTGTGGGACAGAACTTGAACTATGGCTACACCTTC
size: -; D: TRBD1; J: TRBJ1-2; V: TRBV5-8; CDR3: CASSEVGTANYGYTF; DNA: TGTGCCAGCAGCGAGGTCGGGACAGCCAACTATGGCTACACCTTC
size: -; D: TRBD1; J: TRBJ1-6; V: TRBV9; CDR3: CASSQGQGNSPLHF; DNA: TGTGCCAGCAGCCAGGGACAGGGAAATTCACCCCTCCACTTT
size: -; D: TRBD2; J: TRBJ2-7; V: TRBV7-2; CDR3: CASSTSGSSYEQYF; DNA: TGTGCCAGCAGCACTAGCGGGAGCTCCTACGAGCAGTACTTC
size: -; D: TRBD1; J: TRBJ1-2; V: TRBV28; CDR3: CASSATTGDRYGYTF; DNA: TGTGCCAGCAGTGCCACTACAGGGGATCGGTATGGCTACACCTTC
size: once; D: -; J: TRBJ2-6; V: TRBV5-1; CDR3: CASSLQVTAGANVLTF; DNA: TGCGCCAGCAGCCTACAGGTAACTGCTGGGGCCAACGTCCTGACTTTC
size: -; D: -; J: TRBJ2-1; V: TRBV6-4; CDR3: CASSDSPGSNEQFF; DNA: TGTGCCAGCAGTGACTCACCAGGCAGCAATGAGCAGTTCTTC
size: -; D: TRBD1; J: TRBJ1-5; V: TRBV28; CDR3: CASDRGTDYQPQHF; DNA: TGTGCCAGCGACAGGGGAACGGATTATCAGCCCCAGCATTTT